This T cell receptor beta chain derives from a study of OX40 agonist ivuxolimab in advanced cancers. CDR1 and CDR2 from the germline V gene are MNHNS and SASEGT. V lost 3 bases, J lost 3 bases, and 4 bases stayed unmatched. The CDR3 is 14 amino acids. Here immunoSEQ multiplex PCR was the method, and the copy in TCRdb shows in-frame clones only, minus some. The sample lists roughly 13,000 clones; roughly 89% were seen once. Sequencing was performed on CD4+ or CD8+ T cells sorted from blood, taken in a trial of the OX40 agonist ivuxolimab. The source is an adult with an advanced solid tumor such as melanoma, head and neck, liver or kidney cancer. This chain connects TRBV6-1 to TRBJ2-5; 7 positions match TRBD2. The CDR3 spells CASSETGLEETQYF. The CDR3 DNA follows: TGTGCCAGCAGTGAGACCGGACTAGAAGAGACCCAGTACTTC.